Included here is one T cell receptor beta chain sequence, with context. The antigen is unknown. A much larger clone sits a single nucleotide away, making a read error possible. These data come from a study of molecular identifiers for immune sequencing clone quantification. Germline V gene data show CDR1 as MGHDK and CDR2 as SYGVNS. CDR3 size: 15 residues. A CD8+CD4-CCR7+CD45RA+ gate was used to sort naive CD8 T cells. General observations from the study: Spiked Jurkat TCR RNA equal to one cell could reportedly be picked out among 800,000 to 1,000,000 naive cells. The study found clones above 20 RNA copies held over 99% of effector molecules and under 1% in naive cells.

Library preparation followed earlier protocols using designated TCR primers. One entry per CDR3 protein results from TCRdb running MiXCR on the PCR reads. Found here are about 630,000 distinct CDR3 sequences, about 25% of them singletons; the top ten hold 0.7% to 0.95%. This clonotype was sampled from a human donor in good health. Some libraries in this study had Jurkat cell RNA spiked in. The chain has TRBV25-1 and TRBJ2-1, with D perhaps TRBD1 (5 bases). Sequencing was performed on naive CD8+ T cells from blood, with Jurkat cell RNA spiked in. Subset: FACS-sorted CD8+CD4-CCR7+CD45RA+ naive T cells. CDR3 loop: CASSDPDRIYNAQFF. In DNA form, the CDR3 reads TGTGCCAGCAGTGACCCTGACAGAATATACAATGCGCAGTTCTTC.